The text below deals with one T cell receptor (beta chain). The data belong to a study of blood T cell repertoires in COVID-19. Overall study context: Acute and convalescent COVID-19 specimens originated in the United States, Italy and Spain. PBMCs, B-cell-depleted T cells, or T cells provided the cDNA or gDNA that made up the material.

Per the original data handling: Amplification from reference gene primers served as the basis for estimated nucleated cell counts. TCRdb's copy holds only in-frame clones and misses some; the assay was immunoSEQ multiplex PCR. V and J calls and clone size are as listed in that table; D and trimming were resolved from the DNA. The sample shows about 140,000 clones, around nine tenths of them seen only once. The CDR3 is made up of 17 amino acids. V was cut by 8 bases and J by 4 bases, with 26 bases left in between. Germline-derived CDR1 and CDR2 are SGHTA and FQGNSA. Sequencing was carried out using peripheral blood. The J gene is TRBJ1-1, the V gene TRBV7-2; maybe TRBD1 (5 bases). This receptor was identified in a man aged 45-65 years with active or convalescent COVID-19. In nucleotides, the CDR3 is TGTGCCAGCGCCTTGGGGGGGGTGGGCCTTTCGGGCACTGAAGCTTTCTTT. Its protein is CASALGGVGLSGTEAFF.